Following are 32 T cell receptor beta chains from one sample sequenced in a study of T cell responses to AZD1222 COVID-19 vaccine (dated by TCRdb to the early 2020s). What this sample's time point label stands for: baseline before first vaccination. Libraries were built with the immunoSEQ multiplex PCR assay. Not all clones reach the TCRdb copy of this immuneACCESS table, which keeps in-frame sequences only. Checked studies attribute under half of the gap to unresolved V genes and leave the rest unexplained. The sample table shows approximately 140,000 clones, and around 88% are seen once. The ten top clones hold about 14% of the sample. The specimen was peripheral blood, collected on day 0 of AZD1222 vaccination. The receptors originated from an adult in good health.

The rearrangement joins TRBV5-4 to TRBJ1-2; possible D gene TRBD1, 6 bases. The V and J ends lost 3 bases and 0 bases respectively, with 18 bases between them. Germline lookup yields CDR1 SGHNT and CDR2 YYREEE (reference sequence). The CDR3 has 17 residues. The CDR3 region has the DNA TGTGCCAGCAGCTCCCCCCGGGACAAGGGGGCTAACTATGGCTACACCTTC. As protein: CASSSPRDKGANYGYTF. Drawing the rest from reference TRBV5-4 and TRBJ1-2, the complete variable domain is ETGVTQSPTHLIKTRGQQVTLRCSSQSGHNTVSWYQQALGQGPQFIFQYYREEENGRGNFPPRFSGLQFPNYSSELNVNALELDDSALYLCASSSPRDKGANYGYTFGSGTRLTVV.

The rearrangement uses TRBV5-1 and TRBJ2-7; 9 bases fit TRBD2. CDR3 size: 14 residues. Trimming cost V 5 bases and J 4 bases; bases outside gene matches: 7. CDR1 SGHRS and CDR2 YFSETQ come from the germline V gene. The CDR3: CASREASGVYEQYF. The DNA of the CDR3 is TGCGCCAGCAGAGAGGCTAGCGGGGTTTACGAGCAGTACTTC.

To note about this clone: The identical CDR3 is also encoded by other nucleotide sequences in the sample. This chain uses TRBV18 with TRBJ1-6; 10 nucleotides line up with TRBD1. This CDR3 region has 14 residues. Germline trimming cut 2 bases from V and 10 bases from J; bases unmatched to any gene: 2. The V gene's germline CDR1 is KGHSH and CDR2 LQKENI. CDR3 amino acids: CASSPGTGDSPLHF. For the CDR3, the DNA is TGTGCCAGCTCACCAGGGACAGGGGACTCACCCCTCCACTTT.

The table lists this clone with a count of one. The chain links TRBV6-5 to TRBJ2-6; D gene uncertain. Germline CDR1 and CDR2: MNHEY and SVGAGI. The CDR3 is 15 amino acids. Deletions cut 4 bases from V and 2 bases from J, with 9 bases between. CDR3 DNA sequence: TGTGCCAGCAGTTTCCCGACGGCTGGGGCCAACGTCCTGACTTTC. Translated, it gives CASSFPTAGANVLTF.

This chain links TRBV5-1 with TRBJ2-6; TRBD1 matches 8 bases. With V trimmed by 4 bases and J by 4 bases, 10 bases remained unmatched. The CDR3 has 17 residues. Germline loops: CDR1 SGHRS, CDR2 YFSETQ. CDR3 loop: CASSPIETGAGANVLTF. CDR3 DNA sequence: TGCGCCAGCAGCCCAATAGAGACAGGGGCAGGGGCCAACGTCCTGACTTTC.

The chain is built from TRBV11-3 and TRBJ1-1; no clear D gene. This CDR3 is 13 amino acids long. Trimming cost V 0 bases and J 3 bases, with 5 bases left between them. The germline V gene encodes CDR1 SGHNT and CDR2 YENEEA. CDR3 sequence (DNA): TGTGCCAGCAGCTTAGACAAGTACACTGAAGCTTTCTTT. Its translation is CASSLDKYTEAFF.

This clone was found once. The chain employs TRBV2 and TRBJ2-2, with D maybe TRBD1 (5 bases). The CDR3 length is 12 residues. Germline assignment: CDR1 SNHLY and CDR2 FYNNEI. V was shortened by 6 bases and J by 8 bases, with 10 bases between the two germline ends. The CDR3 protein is CASSLDRGELFF. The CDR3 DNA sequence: TGTGCCAGCAGCCTCGACAGAGGGGAGCTGTTTTTT.

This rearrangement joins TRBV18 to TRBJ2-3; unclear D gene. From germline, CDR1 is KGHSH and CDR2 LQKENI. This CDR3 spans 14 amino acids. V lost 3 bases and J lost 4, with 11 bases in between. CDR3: CASSPPSIPDTQYF. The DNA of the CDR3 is TGTGCCAGCTCACCGCCTAGTATCCCAGATACGCAGTATTTT. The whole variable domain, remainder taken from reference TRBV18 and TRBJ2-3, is NAGVMQNPRHLVRRRGQEARLRCSPMKGHSHVYWYRQLPEEGLKFMVYLQKENIIDESGMPKERFSAEFPKEGPSILRIQQVVRGDSAAYFCASSPPSIPDTQYFGPGTRLTVL.

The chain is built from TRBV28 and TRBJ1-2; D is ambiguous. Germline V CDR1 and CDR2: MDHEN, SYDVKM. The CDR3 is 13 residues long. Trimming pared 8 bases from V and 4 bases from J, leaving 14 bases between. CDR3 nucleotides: TGTGCCAGCTGTAAGGCTTCCCTCTATGGCTACACCTTC. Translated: CASCKASLYGYTF.

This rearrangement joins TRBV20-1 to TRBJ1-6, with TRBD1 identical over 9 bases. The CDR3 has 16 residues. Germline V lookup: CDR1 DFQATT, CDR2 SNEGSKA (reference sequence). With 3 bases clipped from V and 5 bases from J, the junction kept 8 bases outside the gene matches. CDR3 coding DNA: TGCAGTGCTAGTTCCCGACAGGGGGTGGATAATTCACCCCTCCACTTT. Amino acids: CSASSRQGVDNSPLHF.

The CDR3 sequence: CASSLTGRVSGNTIYF. The DNA for the CDR3 is TGTGCCAGCAGCCTGACCGGACGGGTCTCTGGAAACACCATATATTTT. The J gene is TRBJ1-3, the V gene TRBV5-6; D is unclear. Germline V gives CDR1 SGHDT, CDR2 YYEEEE. There are 16 residues in the CDR3. Trimming took 4 bases from V and 0 from J, leaving 14 bases between them.

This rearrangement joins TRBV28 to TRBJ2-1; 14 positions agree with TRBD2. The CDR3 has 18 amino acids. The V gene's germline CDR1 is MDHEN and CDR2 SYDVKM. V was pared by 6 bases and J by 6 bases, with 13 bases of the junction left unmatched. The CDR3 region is CASRGWLGTSGGRNEQFF. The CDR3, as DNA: TGTGCCAGCAGAGGCTGGCTCGGGACTAGCGGGGGCCGCAATGAGCAGTTCTTC.

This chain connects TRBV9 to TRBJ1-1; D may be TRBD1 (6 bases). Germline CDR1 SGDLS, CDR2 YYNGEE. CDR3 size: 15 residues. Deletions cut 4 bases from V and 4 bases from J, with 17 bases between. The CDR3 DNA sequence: TGTGCCAGCAGCCGCTTTGCAGGGGAAGGCACTGAAGCTTTCTTT. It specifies CASSRFAGEGTEAFF.

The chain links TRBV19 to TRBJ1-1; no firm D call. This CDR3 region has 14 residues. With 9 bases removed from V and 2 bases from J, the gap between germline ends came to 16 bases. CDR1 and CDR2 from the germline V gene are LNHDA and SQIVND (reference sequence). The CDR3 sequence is CASGSLRYNTEAFF. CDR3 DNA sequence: TGTGCCAGCGGGAGCCTCAGATATAACACTGAAGCTTTCTTT.

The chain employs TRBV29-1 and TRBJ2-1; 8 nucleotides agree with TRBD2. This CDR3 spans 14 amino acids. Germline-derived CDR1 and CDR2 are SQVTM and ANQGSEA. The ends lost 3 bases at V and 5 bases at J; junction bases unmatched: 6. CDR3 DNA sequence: TGCAGCGTTGAGGAGGGGACTAGTCACAATGAGCAGTTCTTC. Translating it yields CSVEEGTSHNEQFF.

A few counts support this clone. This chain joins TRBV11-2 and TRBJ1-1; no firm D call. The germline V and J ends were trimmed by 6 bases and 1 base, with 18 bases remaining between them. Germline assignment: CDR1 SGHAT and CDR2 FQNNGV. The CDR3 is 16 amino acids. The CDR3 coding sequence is TGTGCCAGCAGTTCTGACGCCTATGAGGGGAACACTGAAGCTTTCTTT. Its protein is CASSSDAYEGNTEAFF. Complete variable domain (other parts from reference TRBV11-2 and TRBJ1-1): EAGVAQSPRYKIIEKRQSVAFWCNPISGHATLYWYQQILGQGPKLLIQFQNNGVVDDSQLPKDRFSAERLKGVDSTLKIQPAKLEDSAVYLCASSSDAYEGNTEAFFGQGTRLTVV.

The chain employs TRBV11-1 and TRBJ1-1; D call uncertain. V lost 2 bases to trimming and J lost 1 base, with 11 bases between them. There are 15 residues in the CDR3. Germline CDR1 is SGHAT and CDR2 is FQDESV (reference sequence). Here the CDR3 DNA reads TGTGCCAGCAGCTTAAGCTTAACGGGGAACACTGAAGCTTTCTTT. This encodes CASSLSLTGNTEAFF.

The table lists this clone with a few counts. The CDR3 nucleotides are TGTGCCACCAGCAGAGATCGGGGGATGTCCTATGGCTACACCTTC. Its protein is CATSRDRGMSYGYTF. The V call is TRBV15, the J call TRBJ1-2, with TRBD1 as a possible D gene (5 bases). There are 15 residues in the CDR3. Trimming took off 0 bases at V and 4 bases at J, with 12 bases between the two ends. Germline V CDR1 and CDR2: LNHNV, YYDKDF (reference sequence).

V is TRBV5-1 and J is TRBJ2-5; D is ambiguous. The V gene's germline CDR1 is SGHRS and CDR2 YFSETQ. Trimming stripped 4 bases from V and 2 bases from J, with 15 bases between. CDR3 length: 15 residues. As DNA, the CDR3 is TGCGCCAGCAGCCCCCGAGGCGTGCGTCAAGAGACCCAGTACTTC. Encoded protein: CASSPRGVRQETQYF.

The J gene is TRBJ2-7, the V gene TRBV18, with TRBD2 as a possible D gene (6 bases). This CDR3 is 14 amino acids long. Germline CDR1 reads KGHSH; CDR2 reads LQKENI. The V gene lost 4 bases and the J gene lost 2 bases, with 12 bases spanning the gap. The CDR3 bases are TGTGCCAGCTCACGGGGGGACGGAACCTACGAGCAGTACTTC. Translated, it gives CASSRGDGTYEQYF.

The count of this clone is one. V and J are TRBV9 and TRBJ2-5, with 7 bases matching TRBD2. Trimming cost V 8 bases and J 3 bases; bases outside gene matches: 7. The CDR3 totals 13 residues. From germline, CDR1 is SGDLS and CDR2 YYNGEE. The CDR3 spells CASAGAGEETQYF. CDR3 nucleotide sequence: TGTGCCAGTGCCGGGGCGGGGGAAGAGACCCAGTACTTC.

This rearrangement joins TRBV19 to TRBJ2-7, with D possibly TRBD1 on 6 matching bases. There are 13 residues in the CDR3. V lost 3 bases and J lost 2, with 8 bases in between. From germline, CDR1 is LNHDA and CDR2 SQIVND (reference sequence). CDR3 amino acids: CASSMGTTYEQYF. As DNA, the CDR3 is TGTGCCAGTAGTATGGGGACAACCTACGAGCAGTACTTC.

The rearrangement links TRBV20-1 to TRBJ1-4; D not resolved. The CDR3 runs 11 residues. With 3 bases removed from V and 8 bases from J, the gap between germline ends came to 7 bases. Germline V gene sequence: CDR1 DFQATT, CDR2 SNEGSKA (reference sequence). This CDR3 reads CSARTVEKLFF. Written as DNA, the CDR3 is TGCAGTGCTAGGACGGTGGAAAAACTGTTTTTT.

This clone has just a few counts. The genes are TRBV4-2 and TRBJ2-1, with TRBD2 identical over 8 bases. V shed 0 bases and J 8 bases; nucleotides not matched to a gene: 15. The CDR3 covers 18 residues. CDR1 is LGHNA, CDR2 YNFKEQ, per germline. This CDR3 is CASSQDLGRTEAGDEQFF. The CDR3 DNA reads TGTGCCAGCAGCCAAGACCTAGGGAGGACCGAAGCGGGGGATGAGCAGTTCTTC.

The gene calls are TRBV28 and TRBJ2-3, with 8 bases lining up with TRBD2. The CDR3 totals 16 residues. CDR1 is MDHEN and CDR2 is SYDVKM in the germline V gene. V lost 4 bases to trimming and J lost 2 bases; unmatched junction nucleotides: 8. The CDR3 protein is CASSSPQAGDTDTQYF. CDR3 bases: TGTGCCAGCAGTTCCCCTCAAGCGGGGGACACAGATACGCAGTATTTT.

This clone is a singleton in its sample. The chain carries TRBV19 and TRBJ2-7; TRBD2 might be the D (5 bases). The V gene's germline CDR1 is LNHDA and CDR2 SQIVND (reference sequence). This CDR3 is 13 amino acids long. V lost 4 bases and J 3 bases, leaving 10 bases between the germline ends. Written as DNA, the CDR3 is TGTGCCAGTAGTACCCAACGGGACTACGAGCAGTACTTC. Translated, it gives CASSTQRDYEQYF. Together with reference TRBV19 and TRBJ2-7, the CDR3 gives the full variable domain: DGGITQSPKYLFRKEGQNVTLSCEQNLNHDAMYWYRQDPGQGLRLIYYSQIVNDFQKGDIAEGYSVSREKKESFPLTVTSAQKNPTAFYLCASSTQRDYEQYFGPGTRLTVT.

CDR3 region: CASSSGTGAEKLFF. The DNA for the CDR3 is TGTGCCAGTAGTTCCGGGACGGGGGCCGAAAAACTGTTTTTT. This chain links TRBV19 with TRBJ1-4, with D possibly matching TRBD1 (6 bases). Looked up from germline, CDR1 is LNHDA and CDR2 is SQIVND (reference sequence). Trimming stripped 5 bases from V and 8 bases from J, with 15 bases between. The CDR3 is 14 amino acids.

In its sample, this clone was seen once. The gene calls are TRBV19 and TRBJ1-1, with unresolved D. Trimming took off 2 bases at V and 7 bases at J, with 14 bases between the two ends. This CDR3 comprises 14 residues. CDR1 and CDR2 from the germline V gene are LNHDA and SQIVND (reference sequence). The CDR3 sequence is CASSIWARTDEAFF. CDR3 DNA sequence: TGTGCCAGTAGTATATGGGCCAGGACCGATGAAGCTTTCTTT. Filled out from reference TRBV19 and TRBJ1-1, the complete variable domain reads DGGITQSPKYLFRKEGQNVTLSCEQNLNHDAMYWYRQDPGQGLRLIYYSQIVNDFQKGDIAEGYSVSREKKESFPLTVTSAQKNPTAFYLCASSIWARTDEAFFGQGTRLTVV.

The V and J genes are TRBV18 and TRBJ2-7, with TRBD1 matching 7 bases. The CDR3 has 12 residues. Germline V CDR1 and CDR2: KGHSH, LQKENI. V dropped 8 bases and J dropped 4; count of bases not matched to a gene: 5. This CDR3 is CASGTEKYEQYF. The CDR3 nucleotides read TGTGCCAGCGGGACAGAGAAATACGAGCAGTACTTC.

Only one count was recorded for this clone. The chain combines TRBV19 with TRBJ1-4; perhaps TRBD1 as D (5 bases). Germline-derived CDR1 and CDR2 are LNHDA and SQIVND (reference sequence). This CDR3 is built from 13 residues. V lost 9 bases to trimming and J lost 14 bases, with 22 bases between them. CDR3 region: CASHSMSLRGLFF. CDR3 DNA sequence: TGTGCCAGCCATTCGATGAGTCTCCGGGGGCTGTTTTTT.

This CDR3 reads CATRITGANTEAFF. CDR3 DNA sequence: TGTGCCACCAGGATAACAGGGGCGAACACTGAAGCTTTCTTT. J is TRBJ1-1 and V is TRBV15; TRBD1 agrees at 7 bases. V trimming: 6 bases; J trimming: 1 base; junction bases outside the gene matches: 5. The CDR3 is 14 amino acids. CDR1 is LNHNV and CDR2 is YYDKDF in the germline V gene (reference sequence).

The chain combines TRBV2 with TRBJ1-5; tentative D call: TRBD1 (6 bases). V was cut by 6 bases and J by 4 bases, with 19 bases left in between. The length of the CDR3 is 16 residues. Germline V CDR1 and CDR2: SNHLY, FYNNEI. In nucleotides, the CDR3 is TGTGCCAGCAGGTCACCCGGAGGGGGATATAATCAGCCCCAGCATTTT. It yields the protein CASRSPGGGYNQPQHF.